This is a list of T cell receptor beta chains from one sample in a study of blood T cell repertoires in COVID-19. Only in-frame clones appear in the TCRdb table, and some are missing; sequencing was by immunoSEQ multiplex PCR. The data show about 120,000 clones, with around nine tenths seen just once and about 1% held by the top ten. The specimen sequenced was peripheral blood. The receptor set was obtained from a woman of 80 years or more with acute or convalescent COVID-19. The CDR3 runs from the conserved cysteine through the conserved F or W. A D gene is named only where the DNA matches it firmly. The listing skips clone size in some rows; elsewhere it reads once, few, many or a size class.

J | size | length | V | D | CDR3 | DNA
TRBJ2-1 | few | 15 | TRBV5-1 | TRBD2 | CASSSSGGHYNEQFF | TGCGCCAGCAGCTCAAGCGGGGGGCATTACAATGAGCAGTTCTTC
TRBJ2-7 | - | 14 | TRBV7-2 | TRBD1 | CASSPGQGAGEQYF | TGTGCCAGCAGCCCGGGACAGGGGGCGGGTGAGCAGTACTTC
TRBJ1-6 | - | 15 | TRBV7-2 | - | CASSFSPSGGSPLHF | TGTGCCAGCAGCTTTAGCCCCTCCGGGGGATCACCCCTCCACTTT
TRBJ2-3 | - | 15 | TRBV5-1 | TRBD2 | CASSSGRASADTQYF | TGCGCCAGCAGCTCAGGGAGGGCTTCTGCAGATACGCAGTATTTT
TRBJ1-1 | - | 14 | TRBV7-9 | - | CASSLGGRVTEAFF | TGTGCCAGCAGCCTTGGGGGGAGGGTCACTGAAGCTTTCTTT
TRBJ1-2 | - | 13 | TRBV12-5 | - | CASGLSTPGSDTF | TGTGCTAGTGGTTTGTCCACCCCGGGGTCCGACACCTTC
TRBJ2-4 | - | 14 | TRBV5-6 | TRBD1 | CASSWTGVKNIQYF | TGTGCCAGCAGCTGGACAGGGGTAAAAAACATTCAGTACTTC
TRBJ2-1 | - | 18 | TRBV27 | TRBD2 | CASSLWLAGGPSYNEQFF | TGTGCCAGCAGTTTATGGTTGGCGGGAGGGCCTTCATACAATGAGCAGTTCTTC
TRBJ2-2 | - | 15 | TRBV28 | TRBD2 | CASSSPGRATGELFF | TGTGCCAGCAGTTCGCCGGGGAGGGCCACCGGGGAGCTGTTTTTT
TRBJ1-2 | - | 13 | TRBV5-4 | - | CASSLGRGYGYTF | TGTGCCAGCAGCTTGGGGAGGGGCTATGGCTACACCTTC
TRBJ1-2 | - | 13 | TRBV6-2/TRBV6-3 | TRBD1 | CASSFQGDYGYTF | TGTGCCAGCAGTTTTCAGGGGGACTATGGCTACACCTTC
TRBJ2-5 | - | 13 | TRBV19 | TRBD1 | CASSLGTVETQYF | TGTGCCAGTAGTCTGGGGACAGTAGAGACCCAGTACTTC
TRBJ1-1 | - | 14 | TRBV29-1 | - | CSVSGGGLYTEAFF | TGCAGCGTGAGCGGCGGGGGGCTGTATACTGAAGCTTTCTTT
TRBJ1-5 | - | 16 | TRBV19 | - | CASTLIGRGIPQPQHF | TGTGCCAGTACCCTGATTGGGAGGGGGATCCCCCAGCCCCAGCATTTT
TRBJ1-1 | - | 13 | TRBV2 | - | CASSRGGNTEAFF | TGTGCCAGCAGCAGGGGTGGGAACACTGAAGCTTTCTTT
TRBJ1-1 | - | 13 | TRBV12-3/TRBV12-4 | - | CASRRQVLTEAFF | TGTGCCAGCAGACGACAGGTTCTCACTGAAGCTTTCTTT
TRBJ1-4 | - | 14 | TRBV5-1 | - | CASSLRGSNEKLFF | TGCGCCAGCAGCTTGAGGGGCTCTAATGAAAAACTGTTTTTT
TRBJ1-1 | - | 15 | TRBV9 | - | CASSVEEAGTGEAFF | TGTGCCAGCAGCGTAGAAGAGGCGGGGACGGGTGAAGCTTTCTTT
TRBJ1-6 | once | 16 | TRBV5-4 | TRBD1 | CASSLAGGGGNSPLHF | TGTGCCAGCAGCTTGGCCGGAGGGGGCGGGAATTCACCCCTCCACTTT
TRBJ2-3 | - | 17 | TRBV5-1 | TRBD2 | CASSLAPGGGATDTQYF | TGCGCCAGCAGCTTGGCCCCGGGCGGGGGGGCCACAGATACGCAGTATTTT
TRBJ2-4 | few | 16 | TRBV6-1 | TRBD1 | CASSGQGAEAKNIQYF | TGTGCCAGCAGTGGGCAGGGGGCAGAAGCCAAAAACATTCAGTACTTC
TRBJ2-3 | - | 15 | TRBV15 | - | CATSVLDSPGNTQYF | TGTGCCACCAGCGTACTGGACAGCCCTGGCAATACGCAGTATTTT
TRBJ1-3 | - | 14 | TRBV2 | - | CASSEQVSGNTIYF | TGTGCCAGCAGTGAACAGGTCTCTGGAAACACCATATATTTT
TRBJ2-3 | - | 16 | TRBV9 | - | CASSVTPTGGTDTQYF | TGTGCCAGCAGCGTAACCCCAACCGGGGGCACAGATACGCAGTATTTT
TRBJ2-7 | - | 16 | TRBV9 | - | CASSVDGRSAPYKQYF | TGTGCCAGCAGCGTAGATGGGAGGTCAGCTCCCTATAAGCAGTACTTC
TRBJ2-7 | - | 16 | TRBV9 | TRBD2 | CASSVGAGGAPLEQYF | TGTGCCAGCAGCGTAGGAGCGGGGGGAGCCCCCCTCGAGCAGTACTTC
TRBJ2-1 | - | 15 | TRBV9 | TRBD2 | CASTEGSGRHNEQFF | TGTGCCAGCACCGAGGGTAGCGGGCGCCACAATGAGCAGTTCTTC
TRBJ1-6 | - | 14 | TRBV9 | TRBD1 | CASSRDRLNSPLHF | TGTGCCAGCAGCCGGGACAGACTTAATTCACCCCTCCACTTT
TRBJ2-7 | - | 15 | TRBV11-2 | TRBD2 | CASSFRGRASYEQYF | TGTGCCAGCAGCTTTCGCGGGAGAGCTTCCTACGAGCAGTACTTC
TRBJ1-1 | - | 17 | TRBV7-9 | TRBD1 | CASSLGGTAFMNTEAFF | TGTGCCAGCAGCTTAGGTGGGACAGCTTTCATGAACACTGAAGCTTTCTTT
TRBJ1-2 | - | 12 | TRBV5-1 | - | CASMGDNRGYTF | TGCGCCAGCATGGGGGACAATCGTGGCTACACCTTC
TRBJ2-2 | - | 16 | TRBV5-5 | TRBD2 | CASSYLAGPNTGELFF | TGTGCCAGCAGTTACCTAGCGGGGCCGAACACCGGGGAGCTGTTTTTT
TRBJ2-3 | - | 15 | TRBV5-1 | - | CASSRSVWSTDTQYF | TGCGCCAGCAGCCGGAGCGTTTGGTCAACAGATACGCAGTATTTT
TRBJ2-3 | - | 14 | TRBV28 | TRBD2 | CASSWTSLPDTQYF | TGTGCCAGCAGTTGGACTAGCCTGCCGGATACGCAGTATTTT
TRBJ1-1 | - | 19 | TRBV4-1 | TRBD1 | CASSQKSHRDRSMNTEAFF | TGCGCCAGCAGCCAAAAGAGTCACCGGGACAGGTCAATGAACACTGAAGCTTTCTTT
TRBJ1-5 | - | 14 | TRBV7-9 | - | CASSLGQGNQPQHF | TGTGCCAGCAGCTTAGGACAGGGCAATCAGCCCCAGCATTTT
TRBJ2-3 | - | 15 | TRBV5-4 | - | CASSLKSGMTDTQYF | TGTGCCAGCAGCTTAAAATCAGGGATGACAGATACGCAGTATTTT
TRBJ2-1 | - | 14 | TRBV9 | - | CASSGGVGEGEQFF | TGTGCCAGCAGCGGAGGAGTGGGAGAAGGGGAGCAGTTCTTC
TRBJ2-1 | - | 21 | TRBV27 | TRBD2 | CASSWGRGRWHSGSSYNEQFF | TGTGCCAGCAGTTGGGGGAGGGGGAGGTGGCATAGCGGGAGCTCCTACAATGAGCAGTTCTTC
TRBJ1-1 | - | 12 | TRBV28 | TRBD1 | CASSLLRDRAFF | TGTGCCAGCAGTCTCCTCCGGGACAGAGCTTTCTTT
TRBJ2-7 | - | 15 | TRBV5-8 | TRBD1 | CASRKTGTGIYEQYF | TGTGCCAGCAGGAAAACCGGGACAGGGATTTACGAGCAGTACTTC
TRBJ1-5 | - | 16 | TRBV6-1 | TRBD1 | CASSVRGQWGNQPQHF | TGTGCCAGCAGTGTACGGGGACAGTGGGGCAATCAGCCCCAGCATTTT
TRBJ2-6 | once | 19 | TRBV18 | TRBD1 | CASSPLPGTGGSGANVLTF | TGTGCCAGCTCACCTCTTCCCGGGACAGGGGGCTCTGGGGCCAACGTCCTGACTTTC
TRBJ1-1 | - | 16 | TRBV19 | TRBD1 | CASSSWTGVANTEAFF | TGTGCCAGTAGTTCCTGGACAGGCGTGGCGAACACTGAAGCTTTCTTT